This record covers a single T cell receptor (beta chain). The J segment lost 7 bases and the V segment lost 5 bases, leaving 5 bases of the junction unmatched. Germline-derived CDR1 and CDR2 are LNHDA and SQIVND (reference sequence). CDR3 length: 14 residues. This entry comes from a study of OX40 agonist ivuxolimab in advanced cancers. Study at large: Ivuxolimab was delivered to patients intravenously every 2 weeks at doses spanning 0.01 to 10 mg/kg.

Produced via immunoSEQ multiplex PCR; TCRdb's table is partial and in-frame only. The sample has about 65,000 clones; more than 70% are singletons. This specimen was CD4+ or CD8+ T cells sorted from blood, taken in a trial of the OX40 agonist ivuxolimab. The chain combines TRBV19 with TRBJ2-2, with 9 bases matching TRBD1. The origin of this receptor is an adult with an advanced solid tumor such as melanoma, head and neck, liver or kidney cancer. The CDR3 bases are TGTGCCAGTAGTTACAGGGGGCGTAACGGGGAGCTGTTTTTT. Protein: CASSYRGRNGELFF.